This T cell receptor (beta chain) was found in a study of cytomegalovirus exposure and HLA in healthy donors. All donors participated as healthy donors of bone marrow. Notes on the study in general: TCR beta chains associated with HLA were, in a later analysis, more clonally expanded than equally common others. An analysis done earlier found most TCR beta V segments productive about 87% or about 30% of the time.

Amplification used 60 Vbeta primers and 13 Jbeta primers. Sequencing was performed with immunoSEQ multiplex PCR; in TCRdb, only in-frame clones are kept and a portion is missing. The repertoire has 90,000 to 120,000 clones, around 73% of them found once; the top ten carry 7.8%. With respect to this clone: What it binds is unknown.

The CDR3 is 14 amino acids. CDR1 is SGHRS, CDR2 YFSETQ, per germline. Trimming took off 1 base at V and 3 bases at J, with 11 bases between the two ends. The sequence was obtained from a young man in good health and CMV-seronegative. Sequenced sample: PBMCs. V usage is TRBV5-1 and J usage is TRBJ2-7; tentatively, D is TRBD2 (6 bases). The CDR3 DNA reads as TGCGCCAGCAGCTTGCGCCGGGAGCTCTACGAGCAGTACTTC. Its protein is CASSLRRELYEQYF.